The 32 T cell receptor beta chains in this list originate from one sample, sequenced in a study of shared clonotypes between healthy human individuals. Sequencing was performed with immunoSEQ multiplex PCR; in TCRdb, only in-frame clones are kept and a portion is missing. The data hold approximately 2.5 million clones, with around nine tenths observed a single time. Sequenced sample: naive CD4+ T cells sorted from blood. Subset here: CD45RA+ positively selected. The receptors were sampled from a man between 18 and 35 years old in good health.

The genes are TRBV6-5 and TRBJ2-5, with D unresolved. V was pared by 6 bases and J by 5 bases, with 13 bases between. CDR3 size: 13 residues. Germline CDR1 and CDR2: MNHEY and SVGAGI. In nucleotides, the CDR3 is TGTGCCAGCAGGAAGGGTTTCGGCGAGACCCAGTACTTC. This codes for CASRKGFGETQYF.

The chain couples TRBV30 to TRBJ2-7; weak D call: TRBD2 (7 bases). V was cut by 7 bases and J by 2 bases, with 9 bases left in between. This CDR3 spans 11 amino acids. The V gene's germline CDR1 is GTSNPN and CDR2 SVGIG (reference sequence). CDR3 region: CASGGPYEQYF. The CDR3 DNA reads TGTGCCTCCGGGGGGCCCTACGAGCAGTACTTC.

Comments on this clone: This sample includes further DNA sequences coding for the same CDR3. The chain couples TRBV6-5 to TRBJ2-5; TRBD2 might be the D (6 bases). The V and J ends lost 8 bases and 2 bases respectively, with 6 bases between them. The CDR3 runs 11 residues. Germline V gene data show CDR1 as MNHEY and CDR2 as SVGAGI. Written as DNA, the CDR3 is TGTGCCAGCGGGACTCAAGAGACCCAGTACTTC. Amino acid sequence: CASGTQETQYF.

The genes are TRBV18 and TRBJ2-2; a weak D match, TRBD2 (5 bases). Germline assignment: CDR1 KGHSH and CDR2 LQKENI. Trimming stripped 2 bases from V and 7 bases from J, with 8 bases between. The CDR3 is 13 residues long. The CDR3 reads CASSPGSIGELFF. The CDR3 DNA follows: TGTGCCAGCTCACCAGGGAGCATCGGGGAGCTGTTTTTT.

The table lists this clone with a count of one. CDR3 residues: CASSDSTKNEQFF. The CDR3 DNA reads as TGTGCCAGCAGCGACTCGACCAAAAATGAGCAGTTCTTC. The chain has TRBV5-6 and TRBJ2-1; D ambiguous. Germline-derived CDR1 and CDR2 are SGHDT and YYEEEE. The CDR3 loop spans 13 amino acids. V was trimmed by 4 bases and J by 7 bases, leaving 12 bases between them. Full variable domain (remainder filled in from reference TRBV5-6 and TRBJ2-1): DAGVTQSPTHLIKTRGQQVTLRCSPKSGHDTVSWYQQALGQGPQFIFQYYEEEERQRGNFPDRFSGHQFPNYSSELNVNALLLGDSALYLCASSDSTKNEQFFGPGTRLTVL.

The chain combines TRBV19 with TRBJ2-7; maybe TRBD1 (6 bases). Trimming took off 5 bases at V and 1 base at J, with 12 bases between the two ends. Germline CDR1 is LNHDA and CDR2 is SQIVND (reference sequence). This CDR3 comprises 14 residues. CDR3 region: CASSQQGASYEQYF. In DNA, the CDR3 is TGTGCCAGTAGTCAACAGGGAGCTTCCTACGAGCAGTACTTC.

This CDR3 reads CASKTGTSLYEQYF. In DNA form, the CDR3 reads TGTGCCAGCAAAACCGGGACAAGTTTATACGAGCAGTACTTC. The chain uses TRBV6-6 and TRBJ2-7, with TRBD1 as a possible D gene (6 bases). CDR3 size: 14 residues. V lost 7 bases to trimming and J lost 4 bases, with 17 bases between them. Germline CDR1 and CDR2: MNHNY and SVGAGI (reference sequence).

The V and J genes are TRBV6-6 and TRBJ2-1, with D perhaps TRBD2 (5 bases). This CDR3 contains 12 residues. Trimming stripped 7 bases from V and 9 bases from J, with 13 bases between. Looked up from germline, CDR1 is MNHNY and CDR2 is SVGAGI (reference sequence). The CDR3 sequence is CASTPLSGEQFF. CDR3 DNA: TGTGCCAGCACCCCGCTCAGCGGTGAGCAGTTCTTC.

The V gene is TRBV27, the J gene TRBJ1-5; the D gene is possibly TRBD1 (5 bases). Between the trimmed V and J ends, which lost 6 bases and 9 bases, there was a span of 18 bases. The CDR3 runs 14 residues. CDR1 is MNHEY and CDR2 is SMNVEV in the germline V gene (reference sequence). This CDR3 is CASRPLGGGRPQHF. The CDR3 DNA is TGTGCCAGCAGGCCTCTCGGGGGGGGTCGGCCCCAGCATTTT.

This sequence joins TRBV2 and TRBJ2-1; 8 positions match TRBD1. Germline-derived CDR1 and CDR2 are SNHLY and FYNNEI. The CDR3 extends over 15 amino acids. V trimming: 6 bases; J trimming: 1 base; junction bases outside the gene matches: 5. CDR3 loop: CASRNDRGSYNEQFF. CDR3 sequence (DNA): TGTGCCAGCAGAAACGACAGGGGTTCCTACAATGAGCAGTTCTTC.

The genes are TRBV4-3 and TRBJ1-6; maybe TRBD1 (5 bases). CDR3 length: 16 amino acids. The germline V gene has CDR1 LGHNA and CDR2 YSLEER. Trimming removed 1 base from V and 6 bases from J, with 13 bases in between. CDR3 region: CASSQAAGPPNSPLHF. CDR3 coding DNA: TGCGCCAGCAGCCAAGCCGCGGGACCGCCTAATTCACCCCTCCACTTT.

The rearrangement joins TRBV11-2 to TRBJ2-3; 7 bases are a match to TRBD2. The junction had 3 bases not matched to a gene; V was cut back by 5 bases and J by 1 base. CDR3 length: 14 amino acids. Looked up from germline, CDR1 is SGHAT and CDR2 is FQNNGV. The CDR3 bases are TGTGCCAGCAGCCCCCGGGGGGGCACAGATACGCAGTATTTT. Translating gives CASSPRGGTDTQYF.

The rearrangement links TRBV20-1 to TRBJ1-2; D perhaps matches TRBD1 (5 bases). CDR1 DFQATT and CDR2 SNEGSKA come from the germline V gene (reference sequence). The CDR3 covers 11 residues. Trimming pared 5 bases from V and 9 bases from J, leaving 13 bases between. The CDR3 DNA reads TGCAGTGCTTCCCAAGACAGTCGCTACACCTTC. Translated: CSASQDSRYTF.

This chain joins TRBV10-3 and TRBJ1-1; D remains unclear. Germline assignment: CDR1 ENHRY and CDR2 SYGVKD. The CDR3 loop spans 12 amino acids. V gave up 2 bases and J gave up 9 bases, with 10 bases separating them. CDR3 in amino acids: CAISEGRMQAFF. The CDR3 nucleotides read TGTGCCATCAGTGAGGGACGGATGCAAGCTTTCTTT.

The CDR3 reads CASSLAATGTEQYF. The CDR3 DNA is TGCGCCAGCAGCTTGGCGGCGACAGGGACCGAGCAGTACTTC. J is TRBJ2-7 and V is TRBV5-1; the match to TRBD1 covers 7 bases. Germline V gives CDR1 SGHRS, CDR2 YFSETQ. J was trimmed by 6 bases and V by 0 bases; bases with no gene match: 6. The CDR3 runs to 14 residues.

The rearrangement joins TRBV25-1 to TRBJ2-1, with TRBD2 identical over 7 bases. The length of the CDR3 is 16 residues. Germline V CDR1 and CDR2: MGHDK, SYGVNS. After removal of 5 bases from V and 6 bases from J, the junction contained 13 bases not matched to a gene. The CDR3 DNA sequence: TGTGCCAGCAGTCCCTCTGGGGAGGGCCTAACCAATGAGCAGTTCTTC. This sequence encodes CASSPSGEGLTNEQFF.

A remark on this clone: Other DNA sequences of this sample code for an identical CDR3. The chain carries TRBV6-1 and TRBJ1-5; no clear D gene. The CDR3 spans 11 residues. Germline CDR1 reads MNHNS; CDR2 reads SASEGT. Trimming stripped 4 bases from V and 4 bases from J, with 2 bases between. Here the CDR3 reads CASSGNQPQHF. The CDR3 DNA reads TGTGCCAGCAGTGGTAATCAGCCCCAGCATTTT.

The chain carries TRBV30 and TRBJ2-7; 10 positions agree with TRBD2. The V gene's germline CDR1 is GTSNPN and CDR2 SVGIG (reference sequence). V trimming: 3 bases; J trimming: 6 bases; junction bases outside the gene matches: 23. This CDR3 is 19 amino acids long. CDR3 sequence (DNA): TGTGCCTGGAGCGCAGCTCGGGTCGGAGGAAGCGGGAGGGCCTTCGAGCAGTACTTC. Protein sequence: CAWSAARVGGSGRAFEQYF.

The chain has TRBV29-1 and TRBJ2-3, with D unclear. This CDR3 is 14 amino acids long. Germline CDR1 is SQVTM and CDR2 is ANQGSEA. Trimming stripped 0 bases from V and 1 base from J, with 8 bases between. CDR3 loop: CSVEDRARTDTQYF. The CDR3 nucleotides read TGCAGCGTTGAAGATCGGGCCCGCACAGATACGCAGTATTTT.

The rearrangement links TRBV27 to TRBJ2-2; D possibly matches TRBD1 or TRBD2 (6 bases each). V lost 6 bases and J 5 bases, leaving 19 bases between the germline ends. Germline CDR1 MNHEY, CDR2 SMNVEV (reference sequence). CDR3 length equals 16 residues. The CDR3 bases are TGTGCCAGCAGAGACGGTGGGGGGCGGACGACCGGGGAGCTGTTTTTT. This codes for CASRDGGGRTTGELFF.

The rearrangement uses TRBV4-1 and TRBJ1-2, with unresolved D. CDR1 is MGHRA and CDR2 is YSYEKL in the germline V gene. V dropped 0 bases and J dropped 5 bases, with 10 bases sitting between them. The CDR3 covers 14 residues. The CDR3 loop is CASSQERGNYGYTF. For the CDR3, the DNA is TGCGCCAGCAGCCAAGAACGAGGGAATTATGGCTACACCTTC.

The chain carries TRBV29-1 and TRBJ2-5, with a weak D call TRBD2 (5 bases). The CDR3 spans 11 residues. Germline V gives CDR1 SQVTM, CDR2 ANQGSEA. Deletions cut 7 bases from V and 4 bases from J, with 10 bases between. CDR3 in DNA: TGCAGCGCCACCCGGGGAGAGACCCAGTACTTC. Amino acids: CSATRGETQYF.

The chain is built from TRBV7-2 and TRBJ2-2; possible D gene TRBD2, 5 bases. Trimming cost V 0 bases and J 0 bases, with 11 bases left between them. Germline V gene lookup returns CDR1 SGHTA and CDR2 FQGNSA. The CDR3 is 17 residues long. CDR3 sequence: CASSLAGVMTNTGELFF. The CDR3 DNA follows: TGTGCCAGCAGCTTAGCGGGAGTAATGACGAACACCGGGGAGCTGTTTTTT.

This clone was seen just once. The CDR3 sequence: CASSSQGGLGKLFF. The CDR3 DNA follows: TGTGCCAGCAGTTCACAAGGGGGGCTGGGGAAACTGTTTTTT. The rearrangement links TRBV28 to TRBJ1-4; perhaps TRBD1 as D (6 bases). This CDR3 is built from 14 residues. The V end lost 4 bases, the J end lost 11 bases, and 17 bases lay between the germline ends. The germline V gene encodes CDR1 MDHEN and CDR2 SYDVKM.

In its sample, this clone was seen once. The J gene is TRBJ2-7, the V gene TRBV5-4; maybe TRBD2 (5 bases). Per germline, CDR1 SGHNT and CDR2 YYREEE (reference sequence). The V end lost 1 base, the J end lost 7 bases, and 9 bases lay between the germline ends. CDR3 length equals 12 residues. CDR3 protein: CASSLWRTEQYF. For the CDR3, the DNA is TGTGCCAGCAGCTTGTGGAGGACTGAGCAGTACTTC.

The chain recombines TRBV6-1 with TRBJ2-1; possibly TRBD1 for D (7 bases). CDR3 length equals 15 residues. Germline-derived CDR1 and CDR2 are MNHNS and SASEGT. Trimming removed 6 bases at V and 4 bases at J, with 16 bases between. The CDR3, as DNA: TGTGCCAGCAGGATAGACAGGGCGGGGTACAATGAGCAGTTCTTC. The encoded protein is CASRIDRAGYNEQFF.

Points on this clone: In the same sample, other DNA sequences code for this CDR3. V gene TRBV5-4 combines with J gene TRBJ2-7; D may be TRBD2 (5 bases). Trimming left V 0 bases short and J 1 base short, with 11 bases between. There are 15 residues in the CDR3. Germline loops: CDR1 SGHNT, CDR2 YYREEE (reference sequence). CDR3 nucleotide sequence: TGTGCCAGCAGCTTGGGAGGGAGACGATCCTACGAGCAGTACTTC. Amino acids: CASSLGGRRSYEQYF.

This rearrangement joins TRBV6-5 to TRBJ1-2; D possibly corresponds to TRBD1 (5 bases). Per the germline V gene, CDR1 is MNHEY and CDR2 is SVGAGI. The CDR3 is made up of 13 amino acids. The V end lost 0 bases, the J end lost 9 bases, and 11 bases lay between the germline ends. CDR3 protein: CASSYSGEYSYTF. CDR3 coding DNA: TGTGCCAGCAGTTACTCGGGGGAGTATAGCTACACCTTC.

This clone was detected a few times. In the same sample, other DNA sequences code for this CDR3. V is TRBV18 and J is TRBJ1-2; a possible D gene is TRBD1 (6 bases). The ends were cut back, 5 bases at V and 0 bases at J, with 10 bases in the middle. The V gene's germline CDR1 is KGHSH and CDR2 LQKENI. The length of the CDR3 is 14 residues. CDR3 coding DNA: TGTGCCAGCTCAGCGGACAGAGCTAACTATGGCTACACCTTC. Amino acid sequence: CASSADRANYGYTF.

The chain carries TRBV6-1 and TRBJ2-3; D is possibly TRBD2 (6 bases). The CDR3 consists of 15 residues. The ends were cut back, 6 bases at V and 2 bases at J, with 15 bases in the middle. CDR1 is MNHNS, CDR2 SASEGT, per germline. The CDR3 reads CASRPLGGHTDTQYF. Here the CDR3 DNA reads TGTGCCAGCAGGCCCCTGGGGGGTCACACAGATACGCAGTATTTT.

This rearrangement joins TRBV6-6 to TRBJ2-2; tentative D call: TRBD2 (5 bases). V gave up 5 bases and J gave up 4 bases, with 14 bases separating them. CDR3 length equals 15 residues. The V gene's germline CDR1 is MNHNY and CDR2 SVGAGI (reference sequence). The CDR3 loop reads CASSHRTRGTGELFF. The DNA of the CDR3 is TGTGCCAGCAGTCACCGGACCCGGGGCACCGGGGAGCTGTTTTTT.

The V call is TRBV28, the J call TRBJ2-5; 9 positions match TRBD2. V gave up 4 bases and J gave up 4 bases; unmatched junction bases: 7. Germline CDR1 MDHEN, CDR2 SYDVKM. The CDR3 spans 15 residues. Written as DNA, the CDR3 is TGTGCCAGCAGTTCCTTGCGGGGGGGCCTAGAGACCCAGTACTTC. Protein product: CASSSLRGGLETQYF.